The sequence of this T cell receptor beta chain was determined in a study of cytomegalovirus exposure and HLA in healthy donors. This clone has just one count. Repertoires were generated with immunoSEQ multiplex PCR, while TCRdb's copy carries only in-frame clones and drops some. Here the sample spans some 170,000 clones, over 85% being singletons. From the 120-subject validation cohort, which was separate from the approximately 720-subject first cohort, the donors were drawn. The germline V gene encodes CDR1 MNHNS and CDR2 SASEGT. With 3 bases clipped from V and 4 bases from J, the junction kept 3 bases outside the gene matches. This CDR3 region has 14 residues.

Sequenced material: PBMCs. This receptor was identified in a woman under 30 in good health and CMV-seropositive. The chain couples TRBV6-1 to TRBJ2-1; TRBD1 matches at 7 bases. The CDR3 nucleotides are TGTGCCAGCAGTGAGGGGGACAGTTACAATGAGCAGTTCTTC. Translating it yields CASSEGDSYNEQFF.